This T cell receptor (beta chain) was recovered during a study of cytomegalovirus exposure and HLA in healthy donors. While unrecorded immune exposures were likely, the donors were nominally healthy when sampled. Both 60 Vbeta primers and 13 Jbeta primers went into the PCR. Sequenced by immunoSEQ multiplex PCR; TCRdb stores in-frame clones only, minus some. Its table records 150,000 to 200,000 clones. Trimming cost V 11 bases and J 0 bases; bases outside gene matches: 5. The V gene's germline CDR1 is SEHNR and CDR2 FQNEAQ (reference sequence). This CDR3 comprises 14 residues. The chain couples TRBV7-9 to TRBJ2-2, with TRBD2 matching over 8 bases. The receptor comes from a man aged 25 to 45 in good health and CMV-seronegative. Sequencing input: PBMCs. This chain's CDR3 is CAAAGLANTGELFF. CDR3 coding DNA: TGTGCCGCCGCGGGACTAGCGAACACCGGGGAGCTGTTTTTT. The variable domain in full, with the rest retrieved from reference TRBV7-9 and TRBJ2-2, is DTGVSQNPRHKITKRGQNVTFRCDPISEHNRLYWYRQTLGQGPEFLTYFQNEAQLEKSRLLSDRFSAERPKGSFSTLEIQRTEQGDSAMYLCAAAGLANTGELFFGEGSRLTVL.